This entry is about one TCR beta chain. The data belong to a study of blood T cell repertoires in COVID-19. On the study more broadly: The origin of the acute and convalescent COVID-19 samples was the United States, Italy and Spain. T cells, B-cell-depleted T cells, or PBMCs provided the cDNA or gDNA that served as material.

TCRdb keeps only in-frame clones here, not all; method: immunoSEQ multiplex PCR. In the table there are 120,000 or so clones, over 75% of which are singletons. This CDR3 is built from 16 residues. J gave up 5 bases and V 5 bases, and 9 bases lay outside the gene matches. Per germline, CDR1 SGHNT and CDR2 YENEEA. Sequenced input: peripheral blood. The TCR originated in a man aged 30-40 years with COVID-19, enrolled during active disease. The chain joins TRBV11-3 to TRBJ2-5; the match to TRBD2 covers 12 bases. CDR3 loop: CASSPSSGGAGETQYF. Written as DNA, the CDR3 is TGTGCCAGCAGCCCCTCTAGCGGGGGGGCGGGGGAGACCCAGTACTTC.